This T cell receptor (beta chain) was captured by sequencing in a study of T cell responses to AZD1222 COVID-19 vaccine. Germline V gene sequence: CDR1 LGHNA, CDR2 YSLEER. The CDR3 covers 16 residues. Trimming took 2 bases from V and 4 from J; bases not matched to a gene: 6. The table came from immunoSEQ multiplex PCR; TCRdb's copy has only in-frame clones and leaves some out. The profile shows 130,000 to 150,000 clones, 90% to 95% of them singletons. A word on this clone: As yet, its antigen is unknown.

Study-wide results and caveats: Sampled repertoires all dated from after the peak T cell response. Spike-specific TCR repertoires showed rising breadth and depth after two AZD1222 doses.

This receptor was taken from an adult in good health. V usage is TRBV4-3 and J usage is TRBJ2-5; 11 bases agree with TRBD2. The source material was peripheral blood, sampled on day 0 of AZD1222 vaccination. The CDR3: CASSQRLAGHRETQYF. As DNA, the CDR3 is TGCGCCAGCAGCCAAAGACTAGCGGGGCATAGAGAGACCCAGTACTTC.